A selection of T cell receptor beta chains follows, all from one sample in a study of identical twins. TCRdb ran MiXCR on the 5' RACE reads and lists one entry per CDR3 protein. Counted here are 450,000 or so distinct CDR3 sequences, 13% to 15% occurring once; the ten biggest clones make up approximately 1%. These data were also filed under a second study, of yellow fever vaccine responses in identical twins.

The sequenced sample was CD4+ T cells sorted from blood. The receptors shown here come from a woman aged 18-30 years in good health. Both conserved end residues are part of each CDR3. D genes are given only for firm matches. Some rows mark clone size as missing; the rest say once, few, many or name a class of expanded clone.

V	D	J	size	CDR3	DNA
TRBV7-3	TRBD1	TRBJ1-3	NA	CASSIGTGSGNTIYF	TGTGCCAGCAGCATAGGGACAGGCTCTGGAAACACCATATATTTT
TRBV7-7	NA	TRBJ1-1	NA	CASSAGENTEAFF	TGTGCTAGCAGTGCCGGGGAAAACACTGAAGCTTTCTTT
TRBV10-2	NA	TRBJ2-7	NA	CASRGDNEQYF	TGCGCCAGCAGGGGGGACAACGAGCAGTACTTC
TRBV10-3	TRBD1	TRBJ1-2	NA	CASHDPGQGDYGYTF	TGTGCCTCACACGACCCGGGACAGGGTGACTATGGCTACACCTTC
TRBV12-3/TRBV12-4	NA	TRBJ2-3	few	CASSFNRGAIADTQYF	TGTGCCAGCAGTTTTAATCGGGGGGCGATCGCAGATACGCAGTATTTT
TRBV5-5	TRBD2	TRBJ2-4	NA	CASSPGTSGRGGIQYF	TGTGCCAGCAGCCCCGGGACTAGCGGGAGGGGAGGCATTCAGTACTTC
TRBV28	TRBD1	TRBJ2-4	few	CASSSPGTGGNIQYF	TGTGCCAGCAGTTCCCCCGGGACAGGGGGGAACATTCAGTACTTC
TRBV29-1	NA	TRBJ2-2	NA	CSAAGGRGTGELFF	TGCAGCGCCGCCGGGGGGCGTGGGACCGGGGAGCTGTTTTTT
TRBV4-3	NA	TRBJ2-2	few	CASSQDPGPLIGELFF	TGCGCCAGCAGCCAAGATCCGGGGCCTCTAATCGGGGAGCTGTTTTTT
TRBV24-1	TRBD1	TRBJ2-1	few	CATSESRQGLSYNEQFF	TGTGCCACCAGTGAAAGTAGACAGGGATTATCCTACAATGAGCAGTTCTTC